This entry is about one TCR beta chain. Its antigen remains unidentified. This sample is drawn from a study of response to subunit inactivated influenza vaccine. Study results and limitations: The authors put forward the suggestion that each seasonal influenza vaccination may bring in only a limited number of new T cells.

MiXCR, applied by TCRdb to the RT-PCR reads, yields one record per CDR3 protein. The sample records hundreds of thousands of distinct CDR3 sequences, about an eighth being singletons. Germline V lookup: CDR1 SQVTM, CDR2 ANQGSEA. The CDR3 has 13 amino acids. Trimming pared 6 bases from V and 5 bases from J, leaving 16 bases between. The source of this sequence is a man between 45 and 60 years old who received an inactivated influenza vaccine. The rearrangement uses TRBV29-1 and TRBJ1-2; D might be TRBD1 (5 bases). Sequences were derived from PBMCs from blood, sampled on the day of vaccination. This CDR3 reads CSVVGEDKYGYTF. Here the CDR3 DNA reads TGCAGCGTGGTTGGGGAGGACAAATATGGCTACACCTTC. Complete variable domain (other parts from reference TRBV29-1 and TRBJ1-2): SAVISQKPSRDICQRGTSLTIQCQVDSQVTMMFWYRQQPGQSLTLIATANQGSEATYESGFVIDKFPISRPNLTFSTLTVSNMSPEDSSIYLCSVVGEDKYGYTFGSGTRLTVV.